Shown below are 21 T cell receptor beta chains from a single sample sequenced in a study of cytomegalovirus exposure and HLA in healthy donors. Sequencing was performed with immunoSEQ multiplex PCR; in TCRdb, only in-frame clones are kept and a portion is missing. The sample carries about 200,000 clones, around 78% recorded once. Sequencing was performed on PBMCs. The source of these receptors is a woman younger than 35 in good health and CMV-seronegative.

The chain uses TRBV6-4 and TRBJ1-2; a possible D gene is TRBD1 (6 bases). Germline values: CDR1 MRHNA, CDR2 SNTAGT. Trimming took off 4 bases at V and 4 bases at J, with 22 bases between the two ends. The CDR3 consists of 17 residues. In DNA form, the CDR3 reads TGTGCCAGCAGTGTCCGGGACCTGGATGGGGGCAGCTATGGCTACACCTTC. Encoded protein: CASSVRDLDGGSYGYTF.

The chain is built from TRBV27 and TRBJ2-6; TRBD1 aligns across 9 bases. CDR3 size: 16 residues. Germline lookup yields CDR1 MNHEY and CDR2 SMNVEV (reference sequence). V gave up 6 bases and J gave up 1 base; unmatched junction bases: 4. The CDR3 sequence is CASSRDRESGANVLTF. The CDR3 nucleotides read TGTGCCAGCAGCCGGGACAGGGAGTCTGGGGCCAACGTCCTGACTTTC.

The chain joins TRBV29-1 to TRBJ2-6; D possibly corresponds to TRBD1 (5 bases). This CDR3 spans 13 amino acids. V lost 4 bases, J lost 1 base, and 5 bases lay in between. Germline CDR1 SQVTM, CDR2 ANQGSEA. The CDR3 DNA follows: TGCAGCGTTGCAGGGTCTGGGGCCAACGTCCTGACTTTC. Its protein is CSVAGSGANVLTF.

The chain has TRBV5-1 and TRBJ1-4; possible D gene TRBD1, 6 bases. V was pared by 4 bases and J by 3 bases, with 13 bases between. The CDR3 totals 15 residues. In germline, CDR1 is SGHRS, CDR2 YFSETQ. The CDR3 loop reads CASSQTQGPNEKLFF. In nucleotides, the CDR3 is TGCGCCAGCAGCCAAACACAGGGCCCTAATGAAAAACTGTTTTTT.

V is TRBV29-1 and J is TRBJ2-7, with a tentative D call TRBD1 (5 bases). V was clipped by 4 bases and J by 8 bases, with 18 bases between them. The CDR3 covers 13 residues. Germline V CDR1 and CDR2: SQVTM, ANQGSEA. Here the CDR3 reads CSVGRRQGDQQYF. CDR3 nucleotides: TGCAGCGTTGGGCGAAGGCAGGGCGACCAGCAGTACTTC.

This clone was observed a few times. This sequence joins TRBV10-3 and TRBJ1-2; D perhaps matches TRBD1 (5 bases). Trimming shortened V by 5 bases and J by 8 bases, and 9 bases separated the two germline ends. In germline, CDR1 is ENHRY, CDR2 SYGVKD. This CDR3 region has 11 residues. CDR3 in amino acids: CAISRDGGYTF. The CDR3 DNA reads as TGTGCCATCAGTCGGGACGGAGGCTACACCTTC.

The CDR3 nucleotides read TGTGCCAGCAGTTCCGGCCTAGCGGGAAGAACCCAAGAGACCCAGTACTTC. Its translation: CASSSGLAGRTQETQYF. The chain employs TRBV5-8 and TRBJ2-5; 9 nucleotides match TRBD2. The V segment lost 5 bases and the J segment 1 base; nucleotides outside the gene matches: 12. CDR1 SGHTS and CDR2 YDEGEE come from the germline V gene. The CDR3 consists of 17 residues.

This clone was seen more than once but under ten times. This CDR3 reads CAISELSRSPNYGYTF. The CDR3 DNA reads as TGTGCCATCAGTGAGCTAAGCCGATCCCCTAACTATGGCTACACCTTC. The chain is built from TRBV10-3 and TRBJ1-2; D unclear. This CDR3 has 16 residues. Germline V gene lookup returns CDR1 ENHRY and CDR2 SYGVKD. V lost 2 bases and J lost 0, with 13 bases in between.

The count of this clone is one. V usage is TRBV10-2 and J usage is TRBJ2-7; 7 nucleotides align to TRBD2. The V segment lost 0 bases and the J segment 3 bases; nucleotides outside the gene matches: 14. The CDR3 has 18 residues. CDR1 is WSHSY, CDR2 SAAADI, per germline. CDR3 sequence: CASSESTRASGSRYEQYF. In nucleotides, the CDR3 is TGCGCCAGCAGTGAGTCGACTCGGGCTAGCGGATCCCGCTACGAGCAGTACTTC.

The chain has TRBV27 and TRBJ1-1; 7 positions match TRBD1. CDR1 MNHEY and CDR2 SMNVEV come from the germline V gene (reference sequence). Trimming at V came to 6 bases and at J to 4 bases, leaving 11 bases not matched to a gene. This CDR3 is built from 15 residues. CDR3 loop: CASRMRGGGGTEAFF. In DNA form, the CDR3 reads TGTGCCAGCAGGATGCGGGGAGGGGGCGGCACTGAAGCTTTCTTT.

The chain joins TRBV6-5 to TRBJ2-2, with TRBD1 matching 8 bases. V lost 4 bases and J lost 6; bases outside the gene matches: 7. Germline V gene sequence: CDR1 MNHEY, CDR2 SVGAGI. The length of the CDR3 is 15 residues. This chain's CDR3 is CASSWTGIGPGELFF. As DNA, the CDR3 is TGTGCCAGCAGTTGGACAGGGATAGGGCCCGGGGAGCTGTTTTTT.

The chain combines TRBV2 with TRBJ2-3; 8 positions agree with TRBD2. The junction had 11 bases not matched to a gene; V was cut back by 5 bases and J by 4 bases. CDR3 length: 16 residues. Germline V lookup: CDR1 SNHLY, CDR2 FYNNEI. The CDR3, as DNA: TGTGCCAGCAGTCCCATACCGGGGGGGGCCGCAGATACGCAGTATTTT. Translation gives CASSPIPGGAADTQYF.

The chain links TRBV15 to TRBJ2-5; D call uncertain. The germline V and J ends were trimmed by 1 base and 2 bases, with 5 bases remaining between them. This CDR3 is built from 13 residues. Germline loops: CDR1 LNHNV, CDR2 YYDKDF (reference sequence). CDR3 in DNA: TGTGCCACCAGCAGAGTGGCACAAGAGACCCAGTACTTC. This encodes CATSRVAQETQYF. Using reference TRBV15 and TRBJ2-5 for the parts outside the CDR3, the full variable domain is DAMVIQNPRYQVTQFGKPVTLSCSQTLNHNVMYWYQQKSSQAPKLLFHYYDKDFNNEADTPDNFQSRRPNTSFCFLDIRSPGLGDTAMYLCATSRVAQETQYFGPGTRLLVL.

The V and J genes are TRBV29-1 and TRBJ1-3; D is unclear. V gave up 1 base and J gave up 7 bases, with 5 bases separating them. CDR1 is SQVTM, CDR2 ANQGSEA, per germline. This CDR3 region has 11 residues. CDR3 bases: TGCAGCGTTGAAGCGTACAACACCATATATTTT. Its translation is CSVEAYNTIYF.

On this clone itself: Other DNA sequences in this specimen translate into the identical CDR3. V usage is TRBV2 and J usage is TRBJ1-5; D remains unclear. Between the trimmed V and J ends, which lost 1 base and 0 bases, there was a span of 7 bases. From germline, CDR1 is SNHLY and CDR2 FYNNEI. The CDR3 extends over 15 amino acids. Here the CDR3 reads CASSEDRLSNQPQHF. The CDR3, as DNA: TGTGCCAGCAGTGAAGACAGACTTAGCAATCAGCCCCAGCATTTT.

Note on this clone: This specimen includes other DNA sequences encoding the same CDR3. This chain links TRBV28 with TRBJ1-1, with D perhaps matching TRBD1 (5 bases). The CDR3 extends over 13 amino acids. Per the germline V gene, CDR1 is MDHEN and CDR2 is SYDVKM. V dropped 3 bases and J dropped 2 bases, with 7 bases sitting between them. CDR3 coding DNA: TGTGCCAGCAGTTTGGGGGGTAACACTGAAGCTTTCTTT. This encodes CASSLGGNTEAFF.

V usage is TRBV4-1 and J usage is TRBJ2-7, with D unclear. Germline V CDR1 and CDR2: MGHRA, YSYEKL. The V and J ends lost 1 base and 3 bases respectively, with 7 bases between them. The CDR3 has 13 amino acids. CDR3 sequence (DNA): TGCGCCAGCAGCCAAGCGGAGTTCTACGAGCAGTACTTC. Amino acids: CASSQAEFYEQYF.

The chain combines TRBV28 with TRBJ2-7, with 8 bases lining up with TRBD1. The J segment lost 3 bases and the V segment lost 5 bases, leaving 9 bases of the junction unmatched. CDR1 is MDHEN and CDR2 is SYDVKM in the germline V gene. This CDR3 comprises 15 residues. CDR3 loop: CASSVTGTGNYEQYF. The CDR3 DNA is TGTGCCAGCAGTGTAACCGGGACAGGTAACTACGAGCAGTACTTC.

The table lists this clone with a count of one. The chain couples TRBV2 to TRBJ1-1; D remains ambiguous. The CDR3 is made up of 13 amino acids. Trimming left V 8 bases short and J 5 bases short, with 15 bases between. Per germline, CDR1 SNHLY and CDR2 FYNNEI. The CDR3 spells CASATEIRTEAFF. The CDR3 coding sequence is TGTGCCAGCGCAACGGAGATTCGGACTGAAGCTTTCTTT.

The V and J genes are TRBV5-1 and TRBJ2-3; tentative D call: TRBD1 (5 bases). Trimming removed 0 bases from V and 10 bases from J, with 15 bases in between. Per the germline V gene, CDR1 is SGHRS and CDR2 is YFSETQ. This CDR3 spans 14 amino acids. The CDR3 here is CASSLEDQGLAQYF. The CDR3 DNA follows: TGCGCCAGCAGCTTGGAGGACCAGGGCTTAGCGCAGTATTTT.

In its sample, this clone was seen a few times. The genes are TRBV27 and TRBJ1-3; TRBD1 aligns across 8 bases. The germline CDR1 and CDR2 sequences are MNHEY and SMNVEV (reference sequence). The CDR3 has 15 residues. V dropped 5 bases and J dropped 8; count of bases not matched to a gene: 11. DNA for the CDR3: TGTGCCAGCAGTCCGGGGACAGGTGATGGGGACACCATATATTTT. Amino acids: CASSPGTGDGDTIYF.